This TCR beta chain was observed in a study of T cells in women clearing cervical HPV infection. Study as a whole: Only a few women had HLA typing results available. Notes on the study in general: CIN3+ cases had significantly higher TCR richness than controls; evenness did not differ.

Profiling relied on immunoSEQ multiplex PCR, and the TCRdb table lists in-frame clones only, not all of them. The ten most abundant clones cover 9.1% of a sample with tens of thousands of clones. As for this clone: The antigen is unknown. The CDR3 extends 3 residues past the end of the read, so its final part is completed from the germline J gene.

Germline CDR1 reads SGHNT; CDR2 reads YYREEE (reference sequence). V trimming: 4 bases; J trimming: 5 bases; junction bases outside the gene matches: 7. The CDR3 runs 14 residues. The receptor comes from a woman between 18 and 69 years old with a cervical HPV16 infection that either progressed to CIN3+ or cleared (not recorded which). What was sequenced was blood buffy coat. The J gene is TRBJ1-2, the V gene TRBV5-4; 8 bases fit TRBD1. The CDR3 loop is CASSLVTGGYGYTF. The covered CDR3 bases are TGTGCCAGCAGCCTCGTCACAGGGGGTTATGGC. The variable domain in full, with the rest retrieved from reference TRBV5-4 and TRBJ1-2, is ETGVTQSPTHLIKTRGQQVTLRCSSQSGHNTVSWYQQALGQGPQFIFQYYREEENGRGNFPPRFSGLQFPNYSSELNVNALELDDSALYLCASSLVTGGYGYTFGSGTRLTVV.